Each of the 12 T cell receptor beta chains below was sequenced from the same sample in a study of T cells in women clearing cervical HPV infection. The assay was immunoSEQ multiplex PCR, and TCRdb's table has in-frame clones only and misses some. Its clone listing holds about 31,000 clones. The sequencing sample was made of blood buffy coat. Source of these receptors: a woman between 18 and 70 years old with a cervical HPV16 infection that either progressed to CIN3+ or cleared (not recorded which).

About this clone: The read halts 3 residues ahead of the CDR3 end, with the missing end drawn from the germline J gene. J is TRBJ2-5 and V is TRBV20-1, with 9 bases identical to TRBD2. The CDR3 has 16 amino acids. Germline V gene data show CDR1 as DFQATT and CDR2 as SNEGSKA (reference sequence). V lost 0 bases and J lost 7; bases outside the gene matches: 12. The chain's CDR3 is CSARDLGLAGMGTQYF. The covered CDR3 bases are TGCAGTGCTAGAGATCTCGGGCTAGCGGGGATGGGGACC.

The CDR3 here is CSANSDRGYYSPLHF. The sequenced part of the CDR3 DNA is TGCAGTGCTAACTCGGACAGGGGTTACTATTCACCC. The J gene is TRBJ1-6, the V gene TRBV20-1, with 9 bases matching TRBD1. The missing CDR3 end, 3 residues past where the read stops, is filled in from the germline J gene. CDR1 is DFQATT, CDR2 SNEGSKA, per germline (reference sequence). The CDR3 runs to 15 residues. Trimming removed 4 bases from V and 8 bases from J; junction bases left unmatched: 9.

A remark on this clone: The CDR3 goes on 3 residues after the read ends, and that part is filled in from the germline J gene. V and J are TRBV4-2 and TRBJ1-6; TRBD1 matches 8 bases. This CDR3 has 15 residues. V gave up 2 bases and J gave up 7 bases; unmatched junction bases: 4. CDR1 and CDR2 (germline): LGHNA, YNFKEQ. CDR3 sequence: CASSQLQGGNSPLHF. The DNA read from the CDR3 is TGTGCCAGCAGCCAATTACAGGGGGGAAATTCACCC.

Incomplete CDR3 DNA: TGTGCCAGCAGCTTTGGACTAGCGGAATACAATGAG. Translated, it gives CASSFGLAEYNE. The whole CDR3 reads CASSFGLAEYNEQFF. This chain uses TRBV11-3 with TRBJ2-1; the match to TRBD2 covers 10 bases. The read ends 3 residues before the CDR3 terminus; that terminus is restored from the germline J gene. With V trimmed by 3 bases and J by 4 bases, 3 bases remained unmatched. The CDR3 length is 15 residues. In germline, CDR1 is SGHNT, CDR2 YENEEA. The variable domain in full, completed from reference TRBV11-3 and TRBJ2-1, reads EAGVVQSPRYKIIEKKQPVAFWCNPISGHNTLYWYLQNLGQGPELLIRYENEEAVDDSQLPKDRFSAERLKGVDSTLKIQPAELGDSAVYLCASSFGLAEYNEQFFGPGTRLTVL.

Notes on this clone: The CDR3 extends 3 residues past the end of the read, so its final part is completed from the germline J gene. The chain couples TRBV5-1 to TRBJ1-2, with a tentative D call TRBD1 (5 bases). CDR1 is SGHRS and CDR2 is YFSETQ in the germline V gene. There are 13 residues in the CDR3. The CDR3 protein is CASSLEQGIGYTF. The sequenced part of the CDR3 DNA is TGCGCCAGCAGCTTGGAGCAGGGTATAGGC.

As regards this clone: The read terminates 3 residues before the CDR3 end, so the remaining end is supplied by the germline J gene. The gene calls are TRBV18 and TRBJ2-3; 9 bases are shared with TRBD1. This CDR3 region has 16 residues. CDR1 is KGHSH and CDR2 is LQKENI in the germline V gene. The CDR3 spells CASSPGQGNVGQPQYF. The part of the CDR3 DNA that was read is TGTGCCAGCTCCCCGGGACAGGGAAATGTGGGTCAGCCG.

The DNA read from the CDR3 is TGTGCCAGTAGTGTCCGGGACAGGGCGGGGGAGACG. Translated: CASSVRDRAGET. In full, the CDR3 is CASSVRDRAGETQYF. The J gene is TRBJ2-3, the V gene TRBV19; TRBD1 agrees at 9 bases. The CDR3 end lies 3 residues beyond the end of the read and is filled in from the germline J gene. Germline V gene lookup returns CDR1 LNHDA and CDR2 SQIVND (reference sequence). CDR3 length equals 15 residues.

Of note for this clone: Sequencing ends 3 residues short of the CDR3 end; the germline J gene provides the rest. V gene TRBV6-2 or TRBV6-3 combines with J gene TRBJ1-5; a possible D gene is TRBD1 (5 bases). V was trimmed by 7 bases and J by 6 bases, leaving 13 bases between them. Per the germline V gene, CDR1 is MNHEY and CDR2 is SVGEGT. The CDR3 consists of 13 residues. The CDR3 DNA, read in part, is TGTGCCAGCAATCCCGACAGACTTCAGCCC. Translation: CASNPDRLQP. The whole CDR3 sequence is CASNPDRLQPQHF.

Comment on this clone: The CDR3 is cut off 3 residues early in the read; its end comes from the germline J gene. The chain recombines TRBV20-1 with TRBJ1-3; TRBD1 agrees at 10 bases. Germline loops: CDR1 DFQATT, CDR2 SNEGSKA (reference sequence). Trimming removed 3 bases from V and 2 bases from J; junction bases left unmatched: 7. The CDR3 covers 16 residues. The CDR3 is CSASGWGQGTGNTIYF. CDR3 DNA (partial): TGCAGTGCTAGTGGTTGGGGACAGGGGACTGGAAACACC.

A remark on this clone: The sequenced fragment ends 3 residues before the CDR3 boundary, so the rest is inferred from the germline J gene. The chain employs TRBV5-1 and TRBJ2-2, with 11 nucleotides matching TRBD1. Germline CDR1 and CDR2: SGHRS and YFSETQ. CDR3 length: 16 amino acids. The sequenced part of the CDR3 DNA is TGCGCCAGCAGCTTGGTAGCCGGGACAGGGGGTGAAAAG. Translating gives CASSLVAGTGGEK. The whole CDR3 protein reads CASSLVAGTGGEKLFF.

The CDR3: CASSHEGGGNSPLHF. The covered CDR3 bases are TGTGCCAGCTCACACGAAGGGGGTGGTAATTCACCC. The chain uses TRBV18 and TRBJ1-6, with D possibly matching TRBD1 (6 bases). The DNA ends 3 residues before the CDR3 does, and the rest of the CDR3 is filled in from the germline J gene. CDR1 and CDR2 from the germline V gene are KGHSH and LQKENI. The CDR3 consists of 15 residues. With 4 bases removed from V and 6 bases from J, the gap between germline ends came to 13 bases.

As for this clone: The CDR3 end lies 3 residues beyond the end of the read and is filled in from the germline J gene. The chain links TRBV7-9 to TRBJ1-1, with 9 bases matching TRBD1. CDR3 length equals 12 residues. CDR1 is SEHNR and CDR2 is FQNEAQ in the germline V gene (reference sequence). CDR3 in amino acids: CASSLDRGPAFF. The DNA read from the CDR3 is TGTGCCAGCAGCTTGGACAGGGGACCA.